This entry lists 17 T cell receptor beta chains sequenced from one sample in a study of cytomegalovirus exposure and HLA in healthy donors. The PCR ran on 60 Vbeta and 13 Jbeta primers. Profiling relied on immunoSEQ multiplex PCR, and the TCRdb table lists in-frame clones only, not all of them. The table has fewer than 60,000 clones, about two thirds seen once. Sequencing input: PBMCs. The receptor source for this set is a woman aged 45-60 years in good health and CMV-seropositive.

V and J are TRBV5-1 and TRBJ1-6, with 8 bases aligning to TRBD1. CDR1 is SGHRS and CDR2 is YFSETQ in the germline V gene. The CDR3 sequence is 15 residues long. Trimming cost V 0 bases and J 8 bases; bases outside gene matches: 4. The CDR3 reads CASSLAGTGYSPLHF. CDR3 sequence (DNA): TGCGCCAGCAGCTTGGCCGGGACAGGTTATTCACCCCTCCACTTT.

The chain employs TRBV5-4 and TRBJ2-2; 11 positions agree with TRBD2. With V trimmed by 5 bases and J by 2 bases, 5 bases remained unmatched. There are 16 residues in the CDR3. Germline V gene lookup returns CDR1 SGHNT and CDR2 YYREEE (reference sequence). The CDR3 protein is CASSLLAGANTGELFF. The CDR3 region has the DNA TGTGCCAGCAGTTTACTAGCGGGGGCCAACACCGGGGAGCTGTTTTTT.

The chain combines TRBV5-4 with TRBJ2-2; D is possibly TRBD1 (5 bases). This CDR3 is built from 14 residues. The V end lost 2 bases, the J end lost 1 base, and 6 bases lay between the germline ends. Germline CDR1 reads SGHNT; CDR2 reads YYREEE (reference sequence). CDR3 residues: CASSLDRNTGELFF. CDR3 DNA sequence: TGTGCCAGCAGCTTAGACAGGAACACCGGGGAGCTGTTTTTT.

The chain joins TRBV6-5 to TRBJ2-5, with no clear D. Trimming removed 5 bases from V and 5 bases from J, with 12 bases in between. Germline CDR1 MNHEY, CDR2 SVGAGI. CDR3 size: 13 residues. DNA of the CDR3: TGTGCCAGCAGTCCCCCGACTTGGGAGACCCAGTACTTC. It specifies CASSPPTWETQYF.

V gene TRBV10-1 combines with J gene TRBJ2-2, with TRBD2 matching 8 bases. V lost 6 bases, J lost 1 base, and 7 bases stayed unmatched. The CDR3 totals 16 residues. Germline V lookup: CDR1 WNHNN, CDR2 SYGVQD (reference sequence). DNA for the CDR3: TGCGCCAGCAGCGAAACTAGCGGACTGAACACCGGGGAGCTGTTTTTT. Amino acids: CASSETSGLNTGELFF.

This clone has just a few counts. The chain links TRBV29-1 to TRBJ2-7; D remains unclear. Trimming removed 4 bases from V and 3 bases from J, with 10 bases in between. CDR1 and CDR2 (germline): SQVTM, ANQGSEA. The CDR3 extends over 12 amino acids. The CDR3 loop reads CSVVLKDYEQYF. The CDR3 region has the DNA TGCAGCGTTGTCCTAAAAGACTACGAGCAGTACTTC.

A few counts support this clone. This chain links TRBV2 with TRBJ1-1; D unresolved. Per the germline V gene, CDR1 is SNHLY and CDR2 is FYNNEI. Between the trimmed V and J ends, which lost 7 bases and 3 bases, there was a span of 12 bases. The CDR3 length is 13 residues. CDR3 in DNA: TGTGCCAGCATTCGGGGATGGGACACTGAAGCTTTCTTT. It encodes CASIRGWDTEAFF.

The chain recombines TRBV2 with TRBJ2-1, with D possibly matching TRBD1 (5 bases). There are 15 residues in the CDR3. Trimming left V 6 bases short and J 10 bases short, with 22 bases between. Looked up from germline, CDR1 is SNHLY and CDR2 is FYNNEI. The CDR3 sequence: CASRGARPRGREQFF. DNA of the CDR3: TGTGCCAGCAGAGGAGCCCGGCCAAGGGGCAGAGAGCAGTTCTTC. Filled out from reference TRBV2 and TRBJ2-1, the complete variable domain reads EPEVTQTPSHQVTQMGQEVILRCVPISNHLYFYWYRQILGQKVEFLVSFYNNEISEKSEIFDDQFSVERPDGSNFTLKIRSTKLEDSAMYFCASRGARPRGREQFFGPGTRLTVL.

The J gene is TRBJ1-5, the V gene TRBV30; TRBD1 agrees at 12 bases. V dropped 5 bases and J dropped 2; count of bases not matched to a gene: 16. Germline CDR1 is GTSNPN and CDR2 is SVGIG (reference sequence). The CDR3 sequence is 19 residues long. The CDR3 DNA reads as TGTGCCTGGGATAGAGGACGGGACAGGGGGCTGGGAGGCAATCAGCCCCAGCATTTT. This encodes CAWDRGRDRGLGGNQPQHF.

J is TRBJ2-1 and V is TRBV2; no firm D call. V dropped 6 bases and J dropped 7 bases, with 16 bases sitting between them. Germline CDR1 SNHLY, CDR2 FYNNEI. The CDR3 length is 14 residues. CDR3 sequence: CASSLRPPLNEQFF. The CDR3 DNA sequence: TGTGCCAGCAGCCTCCGCCCTCCACTAAATGAGCAGTTCTTC.

As for this clone: This is likely a read error, given that the CDR3 carries no conserved phenylalanine or tryptophan at its end. The genes are TRBV27 and TRBJ1-5, with 10 bases that match TRBD1. V shed 6 bases and J 7 bases; nucleotides not matched to a gene: 3. There are 13 residues in the CDR3. CDR1 and CDR2 (germline): MNHEY, SMNVEV (reference sequence). The CDR3 DNA sequence: TGTGCCAGCAGGCGGGACAGGGGCCAGCCCCAGCATGTT. Protein: CASRRDRGQPQHV.

V and J are TRBV20-1 and TRBJ2-2; D is uncertain. Germline CDR1 and CDR2: DFQATT and SNEGSKA (reference sequence). Trimming pared 8 bases from V and 6 bases from J, leaving 7 bases between. The CDR3 sequence is 10 residues long. CDR3 protein: CSPPSGELFF. CDR3 nucleotide sequence: TGCAGTCCCCCTTCCGGGGAGCTGTTTTTT.

This chain joins TRBV4-1 and TRBJ2-7; possible D gene TRBD1, 6 bases. Looked up from germline, CDR1 is MGHRA and CDR2 is YSYEKL. The CDR3 has 17 amino acids. V was trimmed by 1 base and J by 2 bases, leaving 18 bases between them. This CDR3 is CASSQALTGTPAYEQYF. CDR3 DNA: TGCGCCAGCAGCCAAGCCCTCACCGGGACACCTGCCTACGAGCAGTACTTC.

J is TRBJ2-3 and V is TRBV7-3, with D possibly being TRBD2 (6 bases). The CDR3 has 15 residues. V was pared by 2 bases and J by 6 bases, with 15 bases between. Germline CDR1 and CDR2: SGHTA and FQGTGA. The CDR3 sequence: CASSLGLSGGDTQYF. The DNA of the CDR3 is TGTGCCAGCAGCTTAGGGCTAAGCGGAGGGGATACGCAGTATTTT.

The CDR3 sequence: CASSYSNRGRGGYTF. CDR3 coding DNA: TGTGCCAGCAGTTACTCGAATAGGGGGCGCGGAGGCTACACCTTC. This chain uses TRBV6-5 with TRBJ1-2; 7 bases line up with TRBD1. Germline CDR1 MNHEY, CDR2 SVGAGI. There are 15 residues in the CDR3. The ends lost 0 bases at V and 8 bases at J; junction bases unmatched: 9.

This clone was seen a handful of times. The V gene is TRBV19, the J gene TRBJ1-1, with D unclear. This CDR3 is 13 amino acids long. V was cut by 7 bases and J by 0 bases, with 9 bases left in between. Germline CDR1 reads LNHDA; CDR2 reads SQIVND (reference sequence). The CDR3: CASKRHMNTEAFF. CDR3 sequence (DNA): TGTGCCAGTAAGAGACACATGAACACTGAAGCTTTCTTT.

The genes are TRBV7-8 and TRBJ2-1; TRBD2 matches at 9 bases. This CDR3 contains 16 residues. Germline trimming cut 2 bases from V and 10 bases from J; bases unmatched to any gene: 12. The germline CDR1 and CDR2 sequences are SGHVS and FQNEAQ. This CDR3 is CASSLSSAGGPGEQFF. The CDR3 DNA is TGTGCCAGCAGCTTATCTTCGGCGGGGGGGCCGGGAGAGCAGTTCTTC.